The present TCR beta chain was sequenced within a study of patients and donors after allogeneic stem cell transplantation. The germline V gene has CDR1 DFQATT and CDR2 SNEGSKA (reference sequence). The CDR3 sequence is 13 residues long. Trimming removed 0 bases from V and 7 bases from J, with 12 bases in between. TCRdb re-analysed the RT-PCR reads in MiXCR, keeping a single row per CDR3 protein. The sample has some 150,000 distinct CDR3 sequences, approximately 35% seen once. Sequenced material: blood, either unsorted or a sorted T cell fraction (not recorded which). This clonotype was sampled from a human donor who was either an allogeneic HSCT recipient or a stem cell or donor lymphocyte infusion donor (not recorded which). It is not recorded whose cells these are; they may come from a transplant donor. The chain carries TRBV20-1 and TRBJ1-1; D remains ambiguous. This chain's CDR3 is CSARDLARVEAFF. CDR3 nucleotides: TGCAGTGCTAGAGATCTGGCACGCGTTGAAGCTTTCTTT.